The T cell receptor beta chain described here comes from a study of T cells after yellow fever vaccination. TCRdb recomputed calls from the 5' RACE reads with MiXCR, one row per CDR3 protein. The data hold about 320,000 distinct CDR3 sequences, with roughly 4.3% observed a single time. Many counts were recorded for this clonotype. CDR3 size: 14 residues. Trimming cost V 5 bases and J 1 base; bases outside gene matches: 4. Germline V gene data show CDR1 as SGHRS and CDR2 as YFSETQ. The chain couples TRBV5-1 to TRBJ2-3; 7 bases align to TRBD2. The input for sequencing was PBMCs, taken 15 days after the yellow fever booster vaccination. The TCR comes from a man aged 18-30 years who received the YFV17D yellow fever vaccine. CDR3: CASSAGEGTDTQYF. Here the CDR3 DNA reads TGCGCCAGCAGTGCGGGGGAGGGCACAGATACGCAGTATTTT.